The clone carrying this TCR beta chain was observed at least ten times. No antigen is known for it. The time point: newly diagnosed GD, antithyroid drugs for less than 3 months. Extracted PBMC RNA gave rise to the TCR library. The CDR3 extends over 15 amino acids. Germline V gives CDR1 DFQATT, CDR2 SNEGSKA (reference sequence). With 3 bases clipped from V and 2 bases from J, the junction kept 6 bases outside the gene matches. Arm-PCR with iRepertoire HTBI primers amplified the CDR3 regions for these TCR beta libraries. TCRdb used MiXCR to reprocess the multiplex PCR reads, holding one entry per CDR3 protein. The sample gives roughly 610,000 distinct CDR3 sequences, more than 15% of which show up once; more than 10% is in the top ten. The sample belongs to a study of regulatory T cells in long-lasting Graves disease. General study points: Repertoires from persistent disease leaned toward TRBV28, TRBJ1-2 and TRBJ2-5.

The same specimen was also included in a second study, on T cells in Graves' hyperthyroidism and ophthalmopathy. In that study: On the basis of clinical symptoms, serum thyroxine and TRAb, thyroid ultrasound and orbital computed tomography, diagnoses were made.

The sequencing here drew on peripheral blood mononuclear cells (PBMCs), taken at new diagnosis, from a patient treated with antithyroid drugs. The V and J genes are TRBV20-1 and TRBJ2-3; TRBD1 matches at 9 bases. This TCR derives from a man aged 18-30 years with Graves disease. CDR3 sequence reads: CSASPGTGYTDTQYF. The CDR3 nucleotides are TGCAGTGCTAGTCCCGGGACAGGGTACACAGATACGCAGTATTTT.